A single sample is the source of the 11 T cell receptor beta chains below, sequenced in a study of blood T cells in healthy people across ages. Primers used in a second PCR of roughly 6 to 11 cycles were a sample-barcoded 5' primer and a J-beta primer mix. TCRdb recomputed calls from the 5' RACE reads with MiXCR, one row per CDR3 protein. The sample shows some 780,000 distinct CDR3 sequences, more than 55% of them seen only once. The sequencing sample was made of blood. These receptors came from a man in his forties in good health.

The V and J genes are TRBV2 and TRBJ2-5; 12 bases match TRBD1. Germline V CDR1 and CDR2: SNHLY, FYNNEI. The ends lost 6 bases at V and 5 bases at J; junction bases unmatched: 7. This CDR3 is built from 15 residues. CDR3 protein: CASRTGTGGFETQYF. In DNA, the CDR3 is TGTGCCAGCAGAACCGGGACAGGGGGCTTTGAGACCCAGTACTTC.

The DNA for the CDR3 is TGTGCCAGCAGCCGGGACGGGTCCATGAAGAGCCACGAGCAGTACTTC. Protein: CASSRDGSMKSHEQYF. This chain links TRBV7-2 with TRBJ2-7; possibly TRBD1 or TRBD2 for D (5 bases each). The CDR3 has 16 amino acids. Between the trimmed V and J ends, which lost 5 bases and 5 bases, there was a span of 22 bases. From germline, CDR1 is SGHTA and CDR2 FQGNSA.

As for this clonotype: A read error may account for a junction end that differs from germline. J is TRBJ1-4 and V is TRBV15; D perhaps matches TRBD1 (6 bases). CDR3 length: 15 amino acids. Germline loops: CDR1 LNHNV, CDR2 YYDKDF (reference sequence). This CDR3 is CATRRVQGKVEKLFF. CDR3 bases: TGTGCCACCAGGAGAGTTCAGGGGAAGGTGGAAAAACTGTTTTTT.

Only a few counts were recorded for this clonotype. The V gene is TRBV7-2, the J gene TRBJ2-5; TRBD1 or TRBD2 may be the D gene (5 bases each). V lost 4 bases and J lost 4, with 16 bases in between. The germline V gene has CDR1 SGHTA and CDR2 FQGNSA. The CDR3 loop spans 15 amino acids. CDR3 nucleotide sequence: TGTGCCAGCAGCTCGGGACGGGGAAGGGGAGAGACCCAGTACTTC. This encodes CASSSGRGRGETQYF.

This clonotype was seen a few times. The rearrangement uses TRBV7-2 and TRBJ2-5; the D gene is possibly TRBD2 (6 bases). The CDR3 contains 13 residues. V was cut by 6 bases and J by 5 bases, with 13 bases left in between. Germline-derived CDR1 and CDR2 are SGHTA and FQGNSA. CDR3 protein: CASSLPSVETQYF. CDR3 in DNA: TGTGCCAGCAGTCTTCCTAGCGTCGAGACCCAGTACTTC.

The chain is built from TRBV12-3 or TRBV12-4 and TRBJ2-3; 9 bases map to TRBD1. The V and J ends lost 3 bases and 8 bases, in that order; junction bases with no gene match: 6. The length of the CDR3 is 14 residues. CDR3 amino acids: CASSFGQGQGTQYF. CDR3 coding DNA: TGTGCCAGCAGTTTCGGTCAGGGACAGGGTACGCAGTATTTT.

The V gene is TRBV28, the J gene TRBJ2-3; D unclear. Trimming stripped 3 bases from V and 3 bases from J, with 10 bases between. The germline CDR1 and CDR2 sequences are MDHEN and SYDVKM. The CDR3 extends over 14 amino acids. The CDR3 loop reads CASSFQVRTDTQYF. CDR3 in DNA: TGTGCCAGCAGTTTTCAAGTGAGGACAGATACGCAGTATTTT.

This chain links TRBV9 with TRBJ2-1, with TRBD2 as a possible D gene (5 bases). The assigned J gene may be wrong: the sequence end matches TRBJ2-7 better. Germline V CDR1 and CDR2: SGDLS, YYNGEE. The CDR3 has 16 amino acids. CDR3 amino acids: CASSVDGLARYNEQYF. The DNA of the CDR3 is TGTGCCAGCAGCGTAGACGGGCTAGCCCGGTACAATGAGCAGTACTTC.

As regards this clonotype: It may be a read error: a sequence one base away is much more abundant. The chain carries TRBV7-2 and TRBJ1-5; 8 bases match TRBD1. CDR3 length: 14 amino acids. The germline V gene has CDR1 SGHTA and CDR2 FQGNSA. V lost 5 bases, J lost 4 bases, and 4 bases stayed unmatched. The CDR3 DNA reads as TGTGCCAGCAGCCAGGACAGGGCAAATCAGCCCCAGCATTTT. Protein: CASSQDRANQPQHF.

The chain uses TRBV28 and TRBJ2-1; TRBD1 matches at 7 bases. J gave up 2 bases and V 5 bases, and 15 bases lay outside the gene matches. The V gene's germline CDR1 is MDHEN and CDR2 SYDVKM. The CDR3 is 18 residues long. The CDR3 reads CASSPNAGTAYTYNEQFF. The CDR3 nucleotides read TGTGCCAGCAGTCCTAATGCCGGGACAGCCTATACCTACAATGAGCAGTTCTTC. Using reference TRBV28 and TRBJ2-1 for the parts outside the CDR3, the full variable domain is DVKVTQSSRYLVKRTGEKVFLECVQDMDHENMFWYRQDPGLGLRLIYFSYDVKMKEKGDIPEGYSVSREKKERFSLILESASTNQTSMYLCASSPNAGTAYTYNEQFFGPGTRLTVL.

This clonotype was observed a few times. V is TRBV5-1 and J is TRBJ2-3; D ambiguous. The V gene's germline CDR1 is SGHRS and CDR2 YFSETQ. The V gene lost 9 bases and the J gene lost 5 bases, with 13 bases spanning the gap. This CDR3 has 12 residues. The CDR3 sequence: CATGGLGDTQYF. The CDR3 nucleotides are TGCGCCACCGGCGGATTGGGAGATACGCAGTATTTT.